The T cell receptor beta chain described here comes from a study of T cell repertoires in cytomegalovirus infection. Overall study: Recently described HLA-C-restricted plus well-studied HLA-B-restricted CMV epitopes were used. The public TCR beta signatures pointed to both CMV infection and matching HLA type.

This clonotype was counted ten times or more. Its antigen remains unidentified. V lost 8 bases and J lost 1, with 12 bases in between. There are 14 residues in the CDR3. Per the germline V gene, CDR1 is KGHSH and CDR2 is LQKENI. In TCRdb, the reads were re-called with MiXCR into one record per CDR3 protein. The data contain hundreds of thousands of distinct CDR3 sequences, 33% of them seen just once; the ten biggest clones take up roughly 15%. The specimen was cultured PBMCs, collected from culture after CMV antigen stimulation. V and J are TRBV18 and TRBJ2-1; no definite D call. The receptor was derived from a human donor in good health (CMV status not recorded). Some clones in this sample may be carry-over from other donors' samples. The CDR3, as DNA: TGTGCCAGCAGCCCCCAGGCGTCCTACAATGAGCAGTTCTTC. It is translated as CASSPQASYNEQFF. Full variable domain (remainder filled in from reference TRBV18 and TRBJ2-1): NAGVMQNPRHLVRRRGQEARLRCSPMKGHSHVYWYRQLPEEGLKFMVYLQKENIIDESGMPKERFSAEFPKEGPSILRIQQVVRGDSAAYFCASSPQASYNEQFFGPGTRLTVL.